The source of this T cell receptor (beta chain) is a study of cytomegalovirus exposure and HLA in healthy donors. The PCR was carried out with 60 Vbeta primers and 13 Jbeta primers. Libraries were prepared by immunoSEQ multiplex PCR; TCRdb keeps only in-frame clonotypes and omits some of them. The sample has some 150,000 clones, roughly four fifths seen once. This CDR3 has 14 residues. V lost 3 bases, J lost 2 bases, and 12 bases lay in between. Germline V gives CDR1 SGHRS, CDR2 YFSETQ. Study-wide results and limits: Sequencing depth roughly uniform across donors was assumed in presence/absence analyses.

This clone was detected a few times. Antigen unknown. Donors in the study were healthy people who gave bone marrow. V is TRBV5-1 and J is TRBJ2-7; TRBD1 might be the D (5 bases). This TCR derives from a woman between 40 and 50 years old in good health and CMV-seronegative. Specimen: PBMCs. This CDR3 is CASSSNLGAYEQYF. The CDR3 nucleotides read TGCGCCAGCAGCTCCAACCTAGGGGCCTACGAGCAGTACTTC.